This TCR beta chain came from a study of blood T cell repertoires in COVID-19. Overall study context: In each case, the material was cDNA or gDNA derived from T cells, B-cell-depleted T cells, or PBMCs.

CDR3 length: 14 residues. The ends were cut back, 2 bases at V and 3 bases at J, with 11 bases in the middle. The V gene's germline CDR1 is MNHNS and CDR2 SASEGT. The authors' processing: Reference gene primer amplification in the assay estimated nucleated cell counts. Profiling relied on immunoSEQ multiplex PCR, and the TCRdb table lists in-frame clones only, not all of them. The V and J calls and clone size are taken from that table; D and trimming were inferred from the DNA. The sample lists 140,000 to 150,000 clones, under 80% occurring once. The chain is built from TRBV6-1 and TRBJ2-7; a possible D gene is TRBD1 (5 bases). The receptor was derived from a man in his sixties with acute or convalescent COVID-19. Sample: peripheral blood. The DNA of the CDR3 is TGTGCCAGCAGTGAACAGGGTTTAAGCTACGAGCAGTACTTC. It yields the protein CASSEQGLSYEQYF.